The 21 T cell receptor beta chains below come from one sample, sequenced in a study of blood T cell repertoires in COVID-19. Profiling relied on immunoSEQ multiplex PCR, and the TCRdb table lists in-frame clones only, not all of them. The sample includes 150,000 to 200,000 clones, around nine tenths of them seen just once. Sequences were obtained from peripheral blood. All receptors come from a human donor in a cohort sampled during active COVID-19.

This clone came up a few times. This sequence joins TRBV28 and TRBJ2-7; 12 nucleotides agree with TRBD1. Germline V gene lookup returns CDR1 MDHEN and CDR2 SYDVKM. V was pared by 6 bases and J by 1 base, with 7 bases of the junction left unmatched. CDR3 length: 16 amino acids. Here the CDR3 reads CASSAPGQGASYEQYF. The CDR3 nucleotides read TGTGCCAGCAGCGCGCCGGGACAGGGGGCGTCCTACGAGCAGTACTTC.

This chain joins TRBV11-3 and TRBJ1-1; D is possibly TRBD1 (6 bases). The germline gives CDR1 SGHNT, CDR2 YENEEA. With 6 bases removed from V and 5 bases from J, the gap between germline ends came to 19 bases. The CDR3 sequence is 15 residues long. CDR3 in amino acids: CASSLISRGNTEAFF. Written as DNA, the CDR3 is TGTGCCAGCAGTTTGATTAGCAGGGGAAATACTGAAGCTTTCTTT.

The chain is built from TRBV28 and TRBJ1-2; D ambiguous. The V and J ends lost 6 bases and 5 bases respectively, with 10 bases between them. The CDR3 spans 12 residues. Per germline, CDR1 MDHEN and CDR2 SYDVKM. The CDR3 reads CASSLSPYGYTF. The CDR3 nucleotides read TGTGCCAGCAGCCTATCACCGTATGGCTACACCTTC.

The chain recombines TRBV6-1 with TRBJ2-7; the match to TRBD1 covers 7 bases. Germline assignment: CDR1 MNHNS and CDR2 SASEGT. The CDR3 totals 14 residues. The V and J ends lost 3 bases and 0 bases, in that order; junction bases with no gene match: 2. The CDR3 bases are TGTGCCAGCAGTGAGGACAGGTACTCCTACGAGCAGTACTTC. This gives the protein CASSEDRYSYEQYF.

V usage is TRBV24-1 and J usage is TRBJ2-1, with TRBD2 matching over 8 bases. From germline, CDR1 is KGHDR and CDR2 SFDVKD. The CDR3 is made up of 18 amino acids. Trimming took 5 bases from V and 0 from J; bases not matched to a gene: 11. CDR3 residues: CATSVGLVLGSSYNEQFF. The CDR3 DNA reads TGTGCCACCAGTGTGGGACTAGTCTTGGGGAGCTCCTACAATGAGCAGTTCTTC.

V usage is TRBV30 and J usage is TRBJ1-2; maybe TRBD1 (6 bases). Trimming took 3 bases from V and 2 from J, leaving 16 bases between them. In germline, CDR1 is GTSNPN, CDR2 SVGIG (reference sequence). The CDR3 length is 15 residues. The CDR3 bases are TGTGCCTGGAGAGGCGTAACAGGGACGAACTATGGCTACACCTTC. It is translated as CAWRGVTGTNYGYTF.

This rearrangement joins TRBV3-1 (or the pseudogene TRBV3-2) to TRBJ2-7, with 11 positions matching TRBD2. CDR3 length equals 15 residues. Trimming removed 6 bases from V and 0 bases from J; junction bases left unmatched: 4. The germline gives CDR1 LGHDT, CDR2 YNNKEL (reference sequence). CDR3 nucleotides: TGTGCCAGCAGTCCACTAGCGGGGGCCTCCTACGAGCAGTACTTC. This codes for CASSPLAGASYEQYF.

This rearrangement joins TRBV30 to TRBJ1-3; D perhaps matches TRBD1 (6 bases). With 0 bases removed from V and 3 bases from J, the gap between germline ends came to 15 bases. The CDR3 length is 16 residues. Germline CDR1 is GTSNPN and CDR2 is SVGIG (reference sequence). CDR3: CAWSVPRGAFGNTIYF. Written as DNA, the CDR3 is TGTGCCTGGAGTGTCCCTCGGGGGGCATTTGGAAACACCATATATTTT.

The chain joins TRBV11-2 to TRBJ1-3; D gene ambiguous. There are 15 residues in the CDR3. Trimming removed 0 bases from V and 0 bases from J, with 6 bases in between. Germline V lookup: CDR1 SGHAT, CDR2 FQNNGV. The CDR3 loop reads CASSLDHSSGNTIYF. CDR3 coding DNA: TGTGCCAGCAGCTTAGATCACTCCTCTGGAAACACCATATATTTT.

The count of this clone is one. The chain couples TRBV5-4 to TRBJ2-5, with 8 bases fitting TRBD1. After removal of 0 bases from V and 5 bases from J, the junction contained 6 bases not matched to a gene. This CDR3 has 15 amino acids. CDR1 and CDR2 from the germline V gene are SGHNT and YYREEE (reference sequence). CDR3 DNA: TGTGCCAGCAGCTTGGTATCAGGGGGCCGGGAGACCCAGTACTTC. It is translated as CASSLVSGGRETQYF.

This chain links TRBV6-4 with TRBJ1-2; TRBD1 matches at 8 bases. The CDR3 spans 14 residues. Unmatched junction bases numbered 5, after V lost 2 bases and J lost 6 bases. Germline-derived CDR1 and CDR2 are MRHNA and SNTAGT. CDR3: CASSDTPGGNGYTF. The CDR3 DNA follows: TGTGCCAGCAGTGACACCCCAGGGGGCAATGGCTACACCTTC.

V is TRBV11-3 and J is TRBJ2-1, with 7 positions matching TRBD2. The trim removed 5 bases at V and 6 bases at J, leaving 7 bases unmatched. Per germline, CDR1 SGHNT and CDR2 YENEEA. The CDR3 consists of 14 residues. CDR3 amino acids: CASSPGTNVNEQFF. DNA for the CDR3: TGTGCCAGCAGCCCCGGGACTAATGTCAATGAGCAGTTCTTC.

V and J are TRBV2 and TRBJ1-1, with D unclear. V was trimmed by 6 bases and J by 1 base, leaving 9 bases between them. Germline CDR1 and CDR2: SNHLY and FYNNEI. The CDR3 length is 13 residues. CDR3 region: CASSTGGNTEAFF. The DNA of the CDR3 is TGTGCCAGCAGCACCGGTGGGAACACTGAAGCTTTCTTT.

The rearrangement links TRBV12-3 or TRBV12-4 to TRBJ2-5; unclear D gene. The CDR3 length is 13 residues. Deletions cut 1 base from V and 2 bases from J, with 5 bases between. The chain's CDR3 is CASSLGGQETQYF. The DNA for the CDR3 is TGTGCCAGCAGTTTAGGCGGACAAGAGACCCAGTACTTC.

V is TRBV30 and J is TRBJ2-5; TRBD2 agrees at 11 bases. The ends lost 3 bases at V and 5 bases at J; junction bases unmatched: 8. This CDR3 has 15 residues. Looked up from germline, CDR1 is GTSNPN and CDR2 is SVGIG (reference sequence). CDR3 bases: TGTGCCTGGAGGACTAGCGGGACTCTGAGGGAGACCCAGTACTTC. Translated, it gives CAWRTSGTLRETQYF.

This chain uses TRBV19 with TRBJ2-7, with a tentative D call TRBD1 (6 bases). CDR1 is LNHDA and CDR2 is SQIVND in the germline V gene (reference sequence). The CDR3 has 13 amino acids. Trimming took off 7 bases at V and 2 bases at J, with 12 bases between the two ends. The CDR3 here is CASIHGQTYEQYF. The CDR3 DNA is TGTGCCAGTATCCACGGACAGACCTACGAGCAGTACTTC.

The chain has TRBV12-5 and TRBJ1-2; D not resolved. The CDR3 length is 12 residues. Trimming took off 0 bases at V and 7 bases at J, with 6 bases between the two ends. In germline, CDR1 is LGHNT, CDR2 FRNRAP. The CDR3 DNA reads as TGTGCTAGTGGTTTGGTCGGCGGTGGCTACACCTTC. Its translation: CASGLVGGGYTF. Full variable domain (remainder filled in from reference TRBV12-5 and TRBJ1-2): DARVTQTPRHKVTEMGQEVTMRCQPILGHNTVFWYRQTMMQGLELLAYFRNRAPLDDSGMPKDRFSAEMPDATLATLKIQPSEPRDSAVYFCASGLVGGGYTFGSGTRLTVV.

This clone has more than one count but fewer than ten. The chain employs TRBV18 and TRBJ1-1; TRBD1 agrees at 11 bases. Germline values: CDR1 KGHSH, CDR2 LQKENI. The junction had 10 bases not matched to a gene; V was cut back by 3 bases and J by 1 base. CDR3 length: 18 amino acids. The CDR3 spells CASSPYRDRGMKNTEAFF. The CDR3 DNA reads TGTGCCAGCTCACCCTACCGGGACAGGGGGATGAAGAACACTGAAGCTTTCTTT.

This chain connects TRBV18 to TRBJ1-4; a weak D match, TRBD1 (6 bases). CDR1 is KGHSH and CDR2 is LQKENI in the germline V gene. The CDR3 has 14 amino acids. V dropped 4 bases and J dropped 5 bases, with 11 bases sitting between them. The CDR3 reads CASSQRGANEKLFF. The CDR3, as DNA: TGTGCCAGCTCACAACGGGGGGCGAATGAAAAACTGTTTTTT.

The CDR3 sequence is CAITPGQGVSGYTF. CDR3 DNA: TGTGCCATCACACCCGGACAGGGGGTGAGCGGCTACACCTTC. The genes are TRBV10-3 and TRBJ1-2, with 10 bases matching TRBD1. The ends lost 7 bases at V and 8 bases at J; junction bases unmatched: 10. CDR1 is ENHRY and CDR2 is SYGVKD in the germline V gene. The CDR3 extends over 14 amino acids.

This chain joins TRBV7-6 and TRBJ2-5; D perhaps matches TRBD2 (5 bases). In germline, CDR1 is SGHVS, CDR2 FNYEAQ. The CDR3 is 15 residues long. Trimming took 2 bases from V and 2 from J, leaving 12 bases between them. CDR3 loop: CASSLRASLQETQYF. The CDR3 DNA follows: TGTGCCAGCAGCTTAAGGGCTAGCTTACAAGAGACCCAGTACTTC.